A single sample is the source of the 30 T cell receptor beta chains below, sequenced in a study of post-analysis software for immune sequencing data. The antigens for these receptors are not known. Unique molecular identifiers were carried by the TCR beta cDNA libraries. TCRdb reanalysed the PCR reads using MiXCR and keeps one entry per CDR3 protein. The sample includes approximately 570,000 distinct CDR3 sequences, around 40% of them seen just once. Findings of the study overall: In patients, about five TRBV segments were more frequent than in controls, with TRBV5-6, TRBV5-1 and TRBV20-1 among them.

The sequenced sample was blood. The receptors stem from a girl aged 5-17 years with multiple sclerosis.

The V call is TRBV2, the J call TRBJ1-5; unclear D gene. V lost 3 bases to trimming and J lost 2 bases, with 11 bases between them. The germline CDR1 and CDR2 sequences are SNHLY and FYNNEI. The CDR3 totals 15 residues. The CDR3 region has the DNA TGTGCCAGCAGTGATGGGAATTCAGGCAATCAGCCCCAGCATTTT. Its protein is CASSDGNSGNQPQHF.

The chain joins TRBV12-3 or TRBV12-4 to TRBJ2-1; D call uncertain. The CDR3 contains 14 residues. V gave up 1 base and J gave up 6 bases, with 10 bases separating them. DNA of the CDR3: TGTGCCAGCAGTTTAGAGGGTAGCAGCAATGAGCAGTTCTTC. Translated, it gives CASSLEGSSNEQFF.

The J gene is TRBJ2-1, the V gene TRBV20-1, with no clear D. The J call may be wrong; the DNA end is better matched by TRBJ2-7. Looked up from germline, CDR1 is DFQATT and CDR2 is SNEGSKA (reference sequence). The CDR3 runs to 14 residues. The CDR3 spells CSAPSQTGYNEQYF. Written as DNA, the CDR3 is TGCAGTGCTCCAAGCCAGACTGGCTACAATGAGCAGTACTTC.

This chain uses TRBV7-9 with TRBJ2-7; TRBD2 might be the D (6 bases). Germline lookup yields CDR1 SEHNR and CDR2 FQNEAQ (reference sequence). The CDR3 runs 15 residues. V shed 2 bases and J shed 0 bases, with 11 bases lying between them. CDR3 coding DNA: TGTGCCAGCAGCTTAAAAGGCGGGGTCTCCTACGAGCAGTACTTC. Translation: CASSLKGGVSYEQYF.

The chain has TRBV9 and TRBJ2-7; TRBD2 aligns across 10 bases. Looked up from germline, CDR1 is SGDLS and CDR2 is YYNGEE. The CDR3 has 15 residues. The junction had 5 bases not matched to a gene; V was cut back by 2 bases and J by 3 bases. CDR3 amino acids: CASSVGASGGYEQYF. In nucleotides, the CDR3 is TGTGCCAGCAGCGTCGGAGCTAGCGGGGGCTACGAGCAGTACTTC. The whole variable domain, remainder taken from reference TRBV9 and TRBJ2-7, is DSGVTQTPKHLITATGQRVTLRCSPRSGDLSVYWYQQSLDQGLQFLIQYYNGEERAKGNILERFSAQQFPDLHSELNLSSLELGDSALYFCASSVGASGGYEQYFGPGTRLTVT.

This clonotype has a handful of counts. The V call is TRBV2, the J call TRBJ2-1; the D is unclear. The CDR3 totals 13 residues. Germline CDR1 SNHLY, CDR2 FYNNEI. With 2 bases removed from V and 4 bases from J, the gap between germline ends came to 6 bases. The CDR3 bases are TGTGCCAGCAGTGAATATCGGTACAATGAGCAGTTCTTC. This sequence encodes CASSEYRYNEQFF.

This clonotype has only a few counts. The chain is built from TRBV7-9 and TRBJ2-7; maybe TRBD1 (5 bases). This CDR3 is 14 amino acids long. Deletions cut 1 base from V and 2 bases from J, with 9 bases between. The germline V gene has CDR1 SEHNR and CDR2 FQNEAQ (reference sequence). Here the CDR3 DNA reads TGTGCCAGCAGCTTAGAGGGGCTTACCTACGAGCAGTACTTC. Amino acids: CASSLEGLTYEQYF.

This clonotype was seen more than once but under ten times. This chain joins TRBV12-3 or TRBV12-4 and TRBJ2-1, with D possibly being TRBD2 (5 bases). Trimming shortened V by 7 bases and J by 9 bases, and 10 bases separated the two germline ends. The CDR3 spans 11 residues. The CDR3 DNA reads as TGTGCCAGCACCAGCGGTGGTGAGCAGTTCTTC. Translating it yields CASTSGGEQFF.

The genes are TRBV3-1 and TRBJ2-7; TRBD1 aligns across 9 bases. V dropped 4 bases and J dropped 5; count of bases not matched to a gene: 6. The CDR3 has 14 amino acids. CDR1 is LGHDT and CDR2 is YNNKEL in the germline V gene (reference sequence). The CDR3 DNA is TGTGCCAGCAGCCGGGGACAGGGAAGCAACGAGCAGTACTTC. It specifies CASSRGQGSNEQYF.

CDR3 residues: CSVGLAGGPSNEQFF. In DNA, the CDR3 is TGCAGCGTTGGTCTAGCGGGAGGACCGTCGAATGAGCAGTTCTTC. The genes are TRBV29-1 and TRBJ2-1, with 11 bases that match TRBD2. Germline CDR1 is SQVTM and CDR2 is ANQGSEA. The length of the CDR3 is 15 residues. The V gene end was trimmed by 4 bases and the J gene end by 7 bases; junction bases not matched to a gene: 9.

The V and J genes are TRBV27 and TRBJ2-1; D unclear. V gave up 5 bases and J gave up 3 bases, with 20 bases separating them. This CDR3 has 17 amino acids. Looked up from germline, CDR1 is MNHEY and CDR2 is SMNVEV (reference sequence). In nucleotides, the CDR3 is TGTGCCAGCAGTCCAAATCCCTCGGTTTCCCTCTACAATGAGCAGTTCTTC. Residues: CASSPNPSVSLYNEQFF.

The chain combines TRBV5-1 with TRBJ1-2; a weak D match, TRBD1 (5 bases). V lost 4 bases to trimming and J lost 1 base, with 17 bases between them. CDR3 length: 16 residues. Per the germline V gene, CDR1 is SGHRS and CDR2 is YFSETQ. CDR3 residues: CASSTTAGAVNYGYTF. The CDR3 bases are TGCGCCAGCAGCACCACCGCTGGGGCAGTTAACTATGGCTACACCTTC.

The chain carries TRBV3-1 and TRBJ2-7; TRBD2 aligns across 10 bases. Near its end, the DNA agrees better with TRBJ2-5, so the J call may be wrong. Germline CDR1 and CDR2: LGHDT and YNNKEL (reference sequence). This CDR3 comprises 16 residues. Written as DNA, the CDR3 is TGTGCCAGCAGCCAGGAAAAAGCGGGGGGGTTAGAGACCCAGTACTTC. Its protein is CASSQEKAGGLETQYF.

J is TRBJ1-5 and V is TRBV20-1; 7 nucleotides agree with TRBD1. Looked up from germline, CDR1 is DFQATT and CDR2 is SNEGSKA (reference sequence). Trimming cost V 4 bases and J 3 bases; bases outside gene matches: 6. The CDR3 has 14 residues. The DNA for the CDR3 is TGCAGTGCTACCAGCGACAGGGACAATCAGCCCCAGCATTTT. Translating gives CSATSDRDNQPQHF.

The chain uses TRBV6-1 and TRBJ2-1; the D gene is possibly TRBD2 (6 bases). Trimming shortened V by 5 bases and J by 4 bases, and 21 bases separated the two germline ends. This CDR3 is 17 amino acids long. Per the germline V gene, CDR1 is MNHNS and CDR2 is SASEGT. In DNA, the CDR3 is TGTGCCAGCAGTAAGCCCCTCGGGGGAGGAGGGTACAATGAGCAGTTCTTC. This codes for CASSKPLGGGGYNEQFF.

This clonotype was seen a few times. CDR3 sequence: CASSSLGGHTDTQYF. In DNA form, the CDR3 reads TGTGCCAGCAGCTCCTTAGGCGGCCACACAGATACGCAGTATTTT. This chain connects TRBV7-8 to TRBJ2-3, with no clear D. Trimming removed 4 bases from V and 2 bases from J, with 13 bases in between. Germline V gives CDR1 SGHVS, CDR2 FQNEAQ. This CDR3 is 15 amino acids long.

This clonotype appeared many times. This chain connects TRBV7-2 to TRBJ2-6; D is ambiguous. V was clipped by 1 base and J by 3 bases, with 1 base between them. The CDR3 extends over 13 amino acids. Per the germline V gene, CDR1 is SGHTA and CDR2 is FQGNSA. In DNA, the CDR3 is TGTGCCAGCAGCTTAGTTGGGGCCAACGTCCTGACTTTC. Protein sequence: CASSLVGANVLTF.

V is TRBV7-9 and J is TRBJ1-6; tentative D call: TRBD1 (6 bases). This CDR3 has 13 residues. Trimming removed 6 bases from V and 10 bases from J, with 13 bases in between. Germline CDR1 SEHNR, CDR2 FQNEAQ (reference sequence). Written as DNA, the CDR3 is TGTGCCAGCAGTTCACAGGGTTACTCACCCCTCCACTTT. This gives the protein CASSSQGYSPLHF.

This clonotype was detected only a few times. The rearrangement links TRBV7-2 to TRBJ1-2, with 7 bases fitting TRBD1. The V and J ends lost 5 bases and 3 bases, in that order; junction bases with no gene match: 12. The CDR3 contains 16 residues. From germline, CDR1 is SGHTA and CDR2 FQGNSA. The chain's CDR3 is CASSTRTTGTDYGYTF. The CDR3 nucleotides read TGTGCCAGCAGCACCCGAACAACCGGGACAGACTATGGCTACACCTTC.

This clonotype was observed a few times. The rearrangement links TRBV20-1 to TRBJ2-7, with D perhaps assigned TRBD1 or TRBD2 (5 bases each). The CDR3 extends over 13 amino acids. The germline V gene encodes CDR1 DFQATT and CDR2 SNEGSKA (reference sequence). Between the trimmed V and J ends, which lost 7 bases and 5 bases, there was a span of 18 bases. CDR3 residues: CSGPGPRLNEQYF. DNA of the CDR3: TGCAGTGGGCCGGGACCTCGGCTAAACGAGCAGTACTTC.

CDR3 protein: CASSPDTVKHGYTF. CDR3 sequence (DNA): TGTGCCAGCAGCCCAGATACGGTGAAACATGGCTACACCTTC. The chain employs TRBV11-3 and TRBJ1-2; D unclear. The V end lost 5 bases, the J end lost 6 bases, and 16 bases lay between the germline ends. The CDR3 covers 14 residues. Per the germline V gene, CDR1 is SGHNT and CDR2 is YENEEA.

This clonotype was detected a few times. The DNA for the CDR3 is TGTGCCAGCAGTTACGCAGATGCCTACGAGCAGTACTTC. Translation: CASSYADAYEQYF. The rearrangement uses TRBV6-6 and TRBJ2-7; no reliable D call. Trimming cost V 2 bases and J 2 bases, with 7 bases left between them. Germline V gives CDR1 MNHNY, CDR2 SVGAGI (reference sequence). This CDR3 has 13 amino acids.

This clonotype turned up a few times. V usage is TRBV28 and J usage is TRBJ2-4, with D perhaps TRBD2 (6 bases). The end of the DNA fits TRBJ2-7 better, so the J call may be wrong. This CDR3 contains 14 residues. Per the germline V gene, CDR1 is MDHEN and CDR2 is SYDVKM. CDR3 coding DNA: TGTGCCAGCAGTATGGGGGGTAGTAACTACGAGCAGTACTTC. It is translated as CASSMGGSNYEQYF.

This chain uses TRBV5-1 with TRBJ2-1, with D tentatively TRBD1 (5 bases). The CDR3 length is 11 residues. V was shortened by 2 bases and J by 10 bases, with 7 bases between the two germline ends. Per germline, CDR1 SGHRS and CDR2 YFSETQ. CDR3 bases: TGCGCCAGCAGCTTCAGGGCGGAGCAGTTCTTC. Its protein product is CASSFRAEQFF.

This clonotype was observed a handful of times. V gene TRBV12-3 or TRBV12-4 combines with J gene TRBJ1-2; a possible D gene is TRBD1 (6 bases). V lost 6 bases and J 6 bases, leaving 17 bases between the germline ends. CDR3 length: 14 amino acids. The CDR3 protein is CASRPEGGRDGYTF. The CDR3 bases are TGTGCCAGCAGGCCGGAAGGGGGGCGGGATGGCTACACCTTC.

The rearrangement uses TRBV4-2 and TRBJ2-3; 9 bases align to TRBD2. Germline lookup yields CDR1 LGHNA and CDR2 YNFKEQ. Trimming took 4 bases from V and 6 from J; bases not matched to a gene: 8. The CDR3 runs to 15 residues. In DNA, the CDR3 is TGTGCCAGCAGCCGCGATAGCGGGGGCCGGGATACGCAGTATTTT. It is translated as CASSRDSGGRDTQYF.

The rearrangement joins TRBV6-5 to TRBJ1-5; possibly TRBD1 for D (5 bases). CDR3 length: 15 residues. V lost 5 bases and J lost 4, with 15 bases in between. CDR1 is MNHEY, CDR2 SVGAGI, per germline. This CDR3 reads CASSPQRQSNQPQHF. In nucleotides, the CDR3 is TGTGCCAGCAGTCCCCAGAGACAGTCTAATCAGCCCCAGCATTTT.

This clonotype was detected a few times. This chain links TRBV6-5 with TRBJ1-4; TRBD1 might be the D (5 bases). The CDR3 is 12 residues long. V dropped 5 bases and J dropped 7 bases, with 8 bases sitting between them. The germline gives CDR1 MNHEY, CDR2 SVGAGI. CDR3 bases: TGTGCCAGCAGTCAGGGTACTGAAAAACTGTTTTTT. It codes for CASSQGTEKLFF.

The chain couples TRBV7-9 to TRBJ2-7; D is undetermined. The CDR3 loop spans 14 amino acids. V gave up 5 bases and J gave up 3 bases, with 14 bases separating them. Germline loops: CDR1 SEHNR, CDR2 FQNEAQ (reference sequence). CDR3 amino acids: CASSPIEAGYEQYF. CDR3 bases: TGTGCCAGCAGCCCCATCGAGGCAGGCTACGAGCAGTACTTC.

This clonotype came up a few times. The chain is built from TRBV5-1 and TRBJ1-2, with D tentatively TRBD1 (6 bases). Germline CDR1 and CDR2: SGHRS and YFSETQ. This CDR3 contains 15 residues. V lost 0 bases, J lost 5 bases, and 14 bases lay in between. The CDR3 loop is CASSLASAGEYGYTF. The CDR3 coding sequence is TGCGCCAGCAGCTTGGCCTCTGCAGGGGAATATGGCTACACCTTC.